The 25 T cell receptor beta chains presented below share a single source sample, sequenced in a study of blood T cell repertoires in COVID-19. Repertoires were generated with immunoSEQ multiplex PCR, while TCRdb's copy carries only in-frame clones and drops some. The table includes around 200,000 clones, about 88% detected once. Specimen: PBMCs or T cells enriched from blood (not recorded which). These receptors all come from a woman aged 25 to 39 who had recovered from COVID-19.

This clone has only a few counts. This chain uses TRBV2 with TRBJ1-1; D is uncertain. CDR1 and CDR2 from the germline V gene are SNHLY and FYNNEI. The CDR3 is made up of 15 amino acids. Trimming removed 4 bases from V and 3 bases from J, with 15 bases in between. This CDR3 is CASSVRIGYYTEAFF. Written as DNA, the CDR3 is TGTGCCAGCAGTGTTCGGATCGGGTACTACACTGAAGCTTTCTTT. The full variable domain, rest sourced from reference TRBV2 and TRBJ1-1, is EPEVTQTPSHQVTQMGQEVILRCVPISNHLYFYWYRQILGQKVEFLVSFYNNEISEKSEIFDDQFSVERPDGSNFTLKIRSTKLEDSAMYFCASSVRIGYYTEAFFGQGTRLTVV.

The rearrangement joins TRBV6-5 to TRBJ2-7; 8 bases agree with TRBD1. From germline, CDR1 is MNHEY and CDR2 SVGAGI. The CDR3 loop spans 15 amino acids. V shed 4 bases, J shed 2 bases, and the junction held 7 bases outside the gene matches. The DNA of the CDR3 is TGTGCCAGCAGTTGGTCCGGGACAGGAGCCTACGAGCAGTACTTC. Its translation is CASSWSGTGAYEQYF.

The chain employs TRBV11-3 and TRBJ1-1; 9 bases align to TRBD1. After removal of 5 bases from V and 4 bases from J, the junction contained 2 bases not matched to a gene. Germline V gene sequence: CDR1 SGHNT, CDR2 YENEEA. The CDR3 length is 13 residues. Written as DNA, the CDR3 is TGTGCCAGCAGCAGACAGGGGGGCACTGAAGCTTTCTTT. The encoded protein is CASSRQGGTEAFF.

The V call is TRBV18, the J call TRBJ1-3; the D is unclear. The V and J ends lost 5 bases and 4 bases respectively, with 18 bases between them. The CDR3 totals 16 residues. The V gene's germline CDR1 is KGHSH and CDR2 LQKENI. The CDR3 nucleotides read TGTGCCAGCTCAGATGGTTGGACTACCTCCGGAAACACCATATATTTT. It specifies CASSDGWTTSGNTIYF.

V and J are TRBV7-2 and TRBJ2-3; D not certain. V was trimmed by 5 bases and J by 5 bases, leaving 11 bases between them. Germline V gene data show CDR1 as SGHTA and CDR2 as FQGNSA. The length of the CDR3 is 13 residues. The DNA for the CDR3 is TGTGCCAGCAGCGACCCCTCGGGAGATACGCAGTATTTT. This sequence encodes CASSDPSGDTQYF.

The chain employs TRBV24-1 and TRBJ1-3; D unresolved. The length of the CDR3 is 18 residues. Germline V lookup: CDR1 KGHDR, CDR2 SFDVKD. The V end lost 0 bases, the J end lost 4 bases, and 18 bases lay between the germline ends. The CDR3 DNA follows: TGTGCCACCAGTGATTTGCGGGGAAAGGGCCGCCGAGGAAACACCATATATTTT. Residues: CATSDLRGKGRRGNTIYF.

This clone has just a few counts. This chain joins TRBV7-2 and TRBJ1-1; D ambiguous. Trimming removed 6 bases from V and 1 base from J, with 12 bases in between. This CDR3 spans 14 amino acids. CDR1 and CDR2 (germline): SGHTA, FQGNSA. CDR3 in DNA: TGTGCCAGCAGTATTACCGGTGGGAACACTGAAGCTTTCTTT. Translated, it gives CASSITGGNTEAFF.

The chain has TRBV11-2 and TRBJ2-3; TRBD2 agrees at 11 bases. The germline V gene encodes CDR1 SGHAT and CDR2 FQNNGV. The V segment lost 1 base and the J segment 5 bases; nucleotides outside the gene matches: 8. This CDR3 has 17 amino acids. The chain's CDR3 is CASSLVAGGDHLDTQYF. CDR3 coding DNA: TGTGCCAGCAGCTTAGTAGCGGGGGGGGATCATTTAGATACGCAGTATTTT.

The chain has TRBV3-1 (or the pseudogene TRBV3-2) and TRBJ2-5; 8 bases match TRBD1. Germline V lookup: CDR1 LGHDT, CDR2 YNNKEL (reference sequence). This CDR3 is 15 amino acids long. The V segment lost 0 bases and the J segment 4 bases; nucleotides outside the gene matches: 4. The CDR3 DNA reads as TGTGCCAGCAGCCAAGATCAGGGGGCTACAGAGACCCAGTACTTC. Translating it yields CASSQDQGATETQYF.

This clone was picked up a small number of times. CDR3 in DNA: TGTGCCAGCAGTGAAGATGAGGGGGCGAGCACTGAAGCTTTCTTT. Its translation is CASSEDEGASTEAFF. The chain recombines TRBV6-1 with TRBJ1-1; 7 bases line up with TRBD1. V dropped 1 base and J dropped 4; count of bases not matched to a gene: 6. Germline V gene sequence: CDR1 MNHNS, CDR2 SASEGT. The CDR3 sequence is 15 residues long.

In this sample, this clone turned up a few times. In DNA, the CDR3 is TGTGCCAGCAGTGACTCAGGGGGAGAAGGATCACCCCTCCACTTT. Encoded protein: CASSDSGGEGSPLHF. This sequence joins TRBV6-4 and TRBJ1-6; possible D gene TRBD1, 6 bases. CDR1 MRHNA and CDR2 SNTAGT come from the germline V gene. The CDR3 length is 15 residues. The germline V and J ends were trimmed by 0 bases and 10 bases, with 13 bases remaining between them.

V usage is TRBV6-5 and J usage is TRBJ2-7; 8 nucleotides agree with TRBD1. The CDR3 has 14 amino acids. Per the germline V gene, CDR1 is MNHEY and CDR2 is SVGAGI. Trimming cost V 7 bases and J 4 bases; bases outside gene matches: 9. CDR3 coding DNA: TGTGCCAGCAATCCGGGACAGGAAGTTTACGAGCAGTACTTC. Translated: CASNPGQEVYEQYF.

The rearrangement links TRBV9 to TRBJ2-5; TRBD2 might be the D (6 bases). The CDR3 covers 14 residues. Germline CDR1 SGDLS, CDR2 YYNGEE. V lost 3 bases, J lost 4 bases, and 13 bases lay in between. The CDR3 DNA is TGTGCCAGCAGCGCCAGCGGGTCTTTAGAGACCCAGTACTTC. It is translated as CASSASGSLETQYF.

V usage is TRBV10-3 and J usage is TRBJ2-7; TRBD2 might be the D (5 bases). There are 14 residues in the CDR3. Trimming shortened V by 7 bases and J by 0 bases, and 13 bases separated the two germline ends. Germline CDR1 ENHRY, CDR2 SYGVKD. CDR3 sequence reads: CAINPTGSSYEQYF. CDR3 coding DNA: TGTGCCATCAATCCGACTGGGAGCTCCTACGAGCAGTACTTC.

The chain carries TRBV7-6 and TRBJ1-6; TRBD1 is a possible D gene (5 bases). CDR1 and CDR2 (germline): SGHVS, FNYEAQ. V was pared by 5 bases and J by 7 bases, with 12 bases between. There are 14 residues in the CDR3. CDR3 in amino acids: CASSPGGWNSPLHF. CDR3 in DNA: TGTGCCAGCAGCCCCGGGGGATGGAATTCACCCCTCCACTTT.

This clone was seen only a few times. The rearrangement uses TRBV5-6 and TRBJ1-6; 8 bases line up with TRBD1. There are 16 residues in the CDR3. CDR1 SGHDT and CDR2 YYEEEE come from the germline V gene. Trimming removed 1 base from V and 0 bases from J; junction bases left unmatched: 0. DNA of the CDR3: TGTGCCAGCAGCTTGACAGGGGGCTCCTATAATTCACCCCTCCACTTT. Amino acid sequence: CASSLTGGSYNSPLHF.

The chain employs TRBV5-1 and TRBJ2-2, with D possibly matching TRBD2 (5 bases). Trimming stripped 3 bases from V and 0 bases from J, with 9 bases between. The CDR3 runs 15 residues. Germline V CDR1 and CDR2: SGHRS, YFSETQ. The CDR3 DNA is TGCGCCAGCAGCTCTCTGGAGGCGAACACCGGGGAGCTGTTTTTT. Its protein product is CASSSLEANTGELFF.

V and J are TRBV9 and TRBJ1-2; D ambiguous. V lost 4 bases and J 5 bases, leaving 18 bases between the germline ends. CDR1 and CDR2 (germline): SGDLS, YYNGEE. CDR3 length: 15 residues. This CDR3 reads CASSPFIAGLYGYTF. The CDR3 DNA is TGTGCCAGCAGCCCATTCATCGCCGGGTTGTATGGCTACACCTTC.

This clone was counted only a few times. The V and J genes are TRBV5-6 and TRBJ1-3; D is unclear. The CDR3 covers 15 residues. Germline assignment: CDR1 SGHDT and CDR2 YYEEEE. The V gene lost 0 bases and the J gene lost 3 bases, with 10 bases spanning the gap. CDR3 region: CASSLGGVIGNTIYF. The CDR3 DNA sequence: TGTGCCAGCAGCTTGGGCGGGGTTATTGGAAACACCATATATTTT.

V and J are TRBV15 and TRBJ2-1, with a weak D call TRBD2 (6 bases). V was cut by 6 bases and J by 1 base, with 7 bases left in between. Germline V gives CDR1 LNHNV, CDR2 YYDKDF (reference sequence). The CDR3 is 13 amino acids. The CDR3 DNA reads as TGTGCCACCAGTGCGGGATCCTACAATGAGCAGTTCTTC. This sequence encodes CATSAGSYNEQFF.

The chain links TRBV7-3 to TRBJ1-1; no clear D gene. There are 14 residues in the CDR3. V lost 1 base and J lost 1, with 7 bases in between. The germline CDR1 and CDR2 sequences are SGHTA and FQGTGA. CDR3 in amino acids: CASSLIAGNTEAFF. CDR3 coding DNA: TGTGCCAGCAGCTTAATCGCAGGGAACACTGAAGCTTTCTTT. The full variable domain, with the rest looked up from reference TRBV7-3 and TRBJ1-1, is GAGVSQTPSNKVTEKGKYVELRCDPISGHTALYWYRQSLGQGPEFLIYFQGTGAADDSGLPNDRFFAVRPEGSVSTLKIQRTERGDSAVYLCASSLIAGNTEAFFGQGTRLTVV.

The V gene is TRBV20-1, the J gene TRBJ2-3; tentatively, D is TRBD2 (6 bases). The ends were cut back, 7 bases at V and 2 bases at J, with 7 bases in the middle. The germline V gene encodes CDR1 DFQATT and CDR2 SNEGSKA (reference sequence). The CDR3 spans 11 residues. The CDR3 DNA sequence: TGCAGTGGCGGGGTCACAGATACGCAGTATTTT. Translation: CSGGVTDTQYF.

V gene TRBV6-2 or TRBV6-3 combines with J gene TRBJ2-7; 8 positions match TRBD1. After removal of 0 bases from V and 3 bases from J, the junction contained 10 bases not matched to a gene. The CDR3 has 17 residues. The V gene's germline CDR1 is MNHEY and CDR2 SVGEGT. CDR3 coding DNA: TGTGCCAGCAGTTACTCGATCAGGACAGGGTCTTACTACGAGCAGTACTTC. It codes for CASSYSIRTGSYYEQYF.

This clone appeared a single time. The chain joins TRBV5-6 to TRBJ2-7, with 10 bases aligning to TRBD1. Germline V lookup: CDR1 SGHDT, CDR2 YYEEEE. The CDR3 loop spans 16 amino acids. The V segment lost 0 bases and the J segment 3 bases; nucleotides outside the gene matches: 6. The CDR3 loop is CASSLAGTGAFYEQYF. DNA for the CDR3: TGTGCCAGCAGCTTGGCGGGGACAGGGGCCTTCTACGAGCAGTACTTC. Together with reference TRBV5-6 and TRBJ2-7, the CDR3 gives the full variable domain: DAGVTQSPTHLIKTRGQQVTLRCSPKSGHDTVSWYQQALGQGPQFIFQYYEEEERQRGNFPDRFSGHQFPNYSSELNVNALLLGDSALYLCASSLAGTGAFYEQYFGPGTRLTVT.

This clone is a singleton in its sample. This chain links TRBV7-9 with TRBJ2-7; a possible D gene is TRBD2 (5 bases). The CDR3 is made up of 11 amino acids. V gave up 6 bases and J gave up 5 bases, with 8 bases separating them. The germline V gene has CDR1 SEHNR and CDR2 FQNEAQ (reference sequence). The CDR3 loop reads CASSYGDEQYF. The CDR3 DNA reads as TGTGCCAGCAGTTACGGGGACGAGCAGTACTTC.